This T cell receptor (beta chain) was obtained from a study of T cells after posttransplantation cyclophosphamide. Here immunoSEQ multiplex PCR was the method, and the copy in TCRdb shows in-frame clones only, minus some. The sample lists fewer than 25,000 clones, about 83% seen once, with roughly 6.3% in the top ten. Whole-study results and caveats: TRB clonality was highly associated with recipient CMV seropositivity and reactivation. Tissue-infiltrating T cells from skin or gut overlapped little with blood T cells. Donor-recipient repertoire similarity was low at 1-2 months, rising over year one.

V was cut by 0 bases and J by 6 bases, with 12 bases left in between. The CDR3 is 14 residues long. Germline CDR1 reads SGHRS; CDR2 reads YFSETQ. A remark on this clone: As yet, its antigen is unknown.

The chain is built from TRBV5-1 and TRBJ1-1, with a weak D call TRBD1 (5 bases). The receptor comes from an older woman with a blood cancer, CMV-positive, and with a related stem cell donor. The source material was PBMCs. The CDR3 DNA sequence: TGCGCCAGCAGCTTGGAAGACAGTCTGTCTGAAGCTTTCTTT. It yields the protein CASSLEDSLSEAFF.